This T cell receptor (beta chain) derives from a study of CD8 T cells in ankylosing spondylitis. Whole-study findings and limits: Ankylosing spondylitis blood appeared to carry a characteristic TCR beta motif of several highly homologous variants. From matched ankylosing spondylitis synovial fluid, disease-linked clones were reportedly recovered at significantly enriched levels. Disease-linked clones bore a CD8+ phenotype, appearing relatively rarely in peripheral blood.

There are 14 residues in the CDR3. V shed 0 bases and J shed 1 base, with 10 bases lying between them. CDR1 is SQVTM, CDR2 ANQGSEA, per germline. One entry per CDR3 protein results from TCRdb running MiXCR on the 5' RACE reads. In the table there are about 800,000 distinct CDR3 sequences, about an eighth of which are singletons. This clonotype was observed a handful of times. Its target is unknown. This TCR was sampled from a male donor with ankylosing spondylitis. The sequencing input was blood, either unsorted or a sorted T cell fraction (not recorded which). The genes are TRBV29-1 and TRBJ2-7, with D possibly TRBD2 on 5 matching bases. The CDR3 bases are TGCAGCGTTGAAGATCGAGGACTTTCCTACGAGCAGTACTTC. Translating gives CSVEDRGLSYEQYF.